These T cell receptor beta chains were read from a single sample in a study of beta chain features in type 1 diabetes. TCRdb keeps only in-frame clones here, not all; method: immunoSEQ multiplex PCR. The top ten clones hold approximately 0.54% of a sample with roughly 150,000 clones, roughly 8% of them seen once. Sequencing was performed on central memory CD4+ T cells from blood. The receptors derive from a woman younger than 35 with type 1 diabetes. The CDR3 runs from the conserved cysteine through the conserved F or W. A D gene is named only where the DNA matches it firmly. Not all rows give a size; the values are once, few, many and, for expanded clones, a class.

j_call clone_size v_call d_call cdr3_nt cdr3_aa
TRBJ1-1 few TRBV5-8 . TGTGCCAGCAGCTTGGTGGGGCGTTCTGAAGCTTTCTTT CASSLVGRSEAFF
TRBJ2-5 once TRBV9 TRBD2 TGTGCCAGCAGCGTAGCTGGGGCTAGCGGGCCCCAAGAGACCCAGTACTTC CASSVAGASGPQETQYF
TRBJ1-1 few TRBV11-3 . TGTGCCAGCCGCCGGGAACCGAACACTGAAGCTTTCTTT CASRREPNTEAFF
TRBJ1-5 few TRBV18 . TGTGCCAGCTCACCATTCGGGAAGCCCCAGCATTTT CASSPFGKPQHF
TRBJ1-5 . TRBV5-5 TRBD1 TGTGCCAGCAGCTCACAGCCGGGACAGGGGAGGCAGCCCCAGCATTTT CASSSQPGQGRQPQHF
TRBJ2-3 many TRBV29-1 . TGCAGCCTTAGCTGGGGGCTAACAGATACGCAGTATTTT CSLSWGLTDTQYF
TRBJ2-7 few TRBV28 . TGTGCCAGCATCCAGGGACATAGGGCTGGCGAGCAGTACTTC CASIQGHRAGEQYF
TRBJ2-5 few TRBV9 . TGTGCCAGCAGCACACAGGGTGGGGAGACCCAGTACTTC CASSTQGGETQYF
TRBJ1-5 few TRBV28 TRBD1 TGTGCCAGCAGTTGGGGACAGGGGGTTCAGCCCCAGCATTTT CASSWGQGVQPQHF
TRBJ1-1 many TRBV2 . TGTGCCAGCAGTGAACGGTCTCCCTTGAACACTGAAGCTTTCTTT CASSERSPLNTEAFF
TRBJ2-3 many TRBV10-3 . TGTGCCATCAGTGAGTCGCGTGGGAGGCCGGGAGATACGCAGTATTTT CAISESRGRPGDTQYF
TRBJ2-5 . TRBV14 . TGTGCCAGCAGCCAAGCGGCCTACAGGTCCCAAGAGACCCAGTACTTC CASSQAAYRSQETQYF
TRBJ2-1 few TRBV2 . TGTGCCAGCACCGGCAATGAGCAGTTCTTC CASTGNEQFF
TRBJ2-2 few TRBV4-3 . TGCGCCAGCAGCCTACACGCTGGGGAGCTGTTTTTT CASSLHAGELFF
TRBJ2-1 . TRBV11-1 TRBD2 TGTGCCAGCAGCCCGTGGACTAGCGAGGATGAGCAGTTCTTC CASSPWTSEDEQFF
TRBJ1-1 few TRBV5-1 TRBD1 TGCGCCAGCAGCTGGAACAGGGGCAACACTGAAGCTTTCTTT CASSWNRGNTEAFF